This passage covers 13 T cell receptor beta chains from one sample sequenced in a study of beta chain features in type 1 diabetes. Isolated RNA was reverse transcribed in full, so expressed TCRB transcripts were sequenced. The assay was immunoSEQ multiplex PCR, and TCRdb's table has in-frame clones only and misses some. This table holds under 400,000 clones, 10% to 15% found once. Sequenced material: naive CD4+ T cells from blood. Receptors were obtained from a man between 18 and 29 years old in good health.

This rearrangement joins TRBV4-3 to TRBJ2-3; 7 bases match TRBD2. V lost 0 bases to trimming and J lost 1 base; unmatched junction nucleotides: 7. The germline V gene encodes CDR1 LGHNA and CDR2 YSLEER. There are 17 residues in the CDR3. The CDR3 here is CASSQDGTMGGTDTQYF. The CDR3 DNA reads as TGCGCCAGCAGCCAAGATGGGACTATGGGGGGCACAGATACGCAGTATTTT.

This chain links TRBV6-5 with TRBJ2-3, with 7 bases identical to TRBD1. The V and J ends lost 10 bases and 0 bases, in that order; junction bases with no gene match: 4. The germline V gene encodes CDR1 MNHEY and CDR2 SVGAGI. The CDR3 is 13 amino acids. The CDR3 nucleotides read TGTGCCACCGGGACAGCTAGCACAGATACGCAGTATTTT. Its translation: CATGTASTDTQYF.

This clone has only a few counts. CDR3 protein: CASSHQLLARSYEQYF. CDR3 bases: TGTGCCAGCAGCCACCAACTACTAGCGCGATCCTACGAGCAGTACTTC. The chain joins TRBV28 to TRBJ2-7; 7 bases agree with TRBD2. The V gene end was trimmed by 6 bases and the J gene end by 1 base; junction bases not matched to a gene: 12. Germline assignment: CDR1 MDHEN and CDR2 SYDVKM. This CDR3 comprises 16 residues.

This clone has only a few counts. This chain joins TRBV7-3 and TRBJ2-3; D not resolved. V was clipped by 5 bases and J by 1 base, with 4 bases between them. Germline assignment: CDR1 SGHTA and CDR2 FQGTGA. This CDR3 has 12 residues. The CDR3 is CASSLGTDTQYF. In DNA form, the CDR3 reads TGTGCCAGCAGCCTTGGCACAGATACGCAGTATTTT.

In the case of this clone: The same CDR3 arises from other DNA sequences in this sample as well. The chain employs TRBV4-2 and TRBJ1-5; 9 positions agree with TRBD1. Germline-derived CDR1 and CDR2 are LGHNA and YNFKEQ. This CDR3 spans 16 amino acids. Germline trimming cut 8 bases from V and 2 bases from J; bases unmatched to any gene: 10. CDR3 amino acids: CASSQGGQGGNQPQHF. Written as DNA, the CDR3 is TGTGCCAGCTCCCAAGGGGGACAGGGCGGCAATCAGCCCCAGCATTTT.

The chain carries TRBV7-3 and TRBJ2-7; TRBD1 matches 9 bases. Unmatched junction bases numbered 8, after V lost 5 bases and J lost 3 bases. CDR3 size: 15 residues. Germline-derived CDR1 and CDR2 are SGHTA and FQGTGA. CDR3 sequence (DNA): TGTGCCAGCAGCCCCTATGGGACAGGGAGCTACGAGCAGTACTTC. Its translation is CASSPYGTGSYEQYF.

The genes are TRBV18 and TRBJ2-1, with 8 bases aligning to TRBD2. Germline CDR1 is KGHSH and CDR2 is LQKENI. The CDR3 length is 16 residues. J lost 6 bases, V lost 2 bases, and 9 bases had no gene match. The CDR3 protein is CASSPKAGVVSNEQFF. The CDR3 region has the DNA TGTGCCAGCTCACCAAAAGCGGGAGTAGTTAGCAATGAGCAGTTCTTC.

The chain couples TRBV6-5 to TRBJ1-2, with D possibly matching TRBD1 (6 bases). The V and J ends lost 5 bases and 4 bases respectively, with 11 bases between them. Germline CDR1 reads MNHEY; CDR2 reads SVGAGI. The CDR3 spans 13 residues. DNA of the CDR3: TGTGCCAGCAGTGCTGGACAGCCCTATGGCTACACCTTC. Its translation: CASSAGQPYGYTF.

This clone was seen a handful of times. V gene TRBV7-3 combines with J gene TRBJ1-1; TRBD1 is a possible D gene (5 bases). The CDR3 loop spans 14 amino acids. CDR1 and CDR2 from the germline V gene are SGHTA and FQGTGA. Trimming pared 5 bases from V and 6 bases from J, leaving 16 bases between. CDR3 in amino acids: CASSPTVGGAEAFF. In DNA, the CDR3 is TGTGCCAGCAGCCCCACCGTGGGAGGGGCTGAAGCTTTCTTT. The full variable domain, in which reference TRBV7-3 and TRBJ1-1 provide the parts outside the CDR3, is GAGVSQTPSNKVTEKGKYVELRCDPISGHTALYWYRQSLGQGPEFLIYFQGTGAADDSGLPNDRFFAVRPEGSVSTLKIQRTERGDSAVYLCASSPTVGGAEAFFGQGTRLTVV.

Comment on this clone: This sample also contains other DNA sequences that code for the same CDR3. The CDR3 DNA follows: TGTGCCTGGAGTGTACAGGGGGCCGGTGGCTACACCTTC. Amino acid sequence: CAWSVQGAGGYTF. V is TRBV30 and J is TRBJ1-2, with 9 bases lining up with TRBD1. This CDR3 is 13 amino acids long. The V segment lost 0 bases and the J segment 7 bases; nucleotides outside the gene matches: 3. Germline V gene lookup returns CDR1 GTSNPN and CDR2 SVGIG (reference sequence).

This clone was picked up a small number of times. The chain links TRBV7-9 to TRBJ2-5, with 7 bases that match TRBD2. The CDR3 runs to 14 residues. Germline CDR1 SEHNR, CDR2 FQNEAQ (reference sequence). The ends lost 5 bases at V and 4 bases at J; junction bases unmatched: 7. CDR3 amino acids: CASSRTGGLETQYF. CDR3 sequence (DNA): TGTGCCAGCAGCCGGACGGGGGGTTTAGAGACCCAGTACTTC.

V gene TRBV25-1 combines with J gene TRBJ1-1; tentatively, D is TRBD1 (6 bases). Germline CDR1 and CDR2: MGHDK and SYGVNS. The CDR3 has 14 residues. Trimming took off 4 bases at V and 5 bases at J, with 14 bases between the two ends. CDR3 sequence (DNA): TGTGCCAGCAGTGGCGGCAGGGGAGTAACTGAAGCTTTCTTT. Translating gives CASSGGRGVTEAFF.

The CDR3 sequence: CASSGGTVDQPQHF. For the CDR3, the DNA is TGTGCCAGCAGTGGGGGGACAGTTGATCAGCCCCAGCATTTT. The rearrangement joins TRBV25-1 to TRBJ1-5, with 7 bases aligning to TRBD1. This CDR3 region has 14 residues. Per germline, CDR1 MGHDK and CDR2 SYGVNS. Germline trimming cut 4 bases from V and 5 bases from J; bases unmatched to any gene: 5.